This T cell receptor (beta chain) was found in a study of CD8 T cells in Susac syndrome. CDR1 and CDR2 from the germline V gene are SGDLS and YYNGEE. The length of the CDR3 is 16 residues. With 5 bases clipped from V and 0 bases from J, the junction kept 7 bases outside the gene matches. Random hexamers served to reverse transcribe about 0.5 to 1 ug RNA. In TCRdb, the immunoSEQ multiplex PCR reads were re-called with MiXCR into one record per CDR3 protein. Here the sample spans roughly 150,000 distinct CDR3 sequences, just over 90% being singletons. V and J are TRBV9 and TRBJ1-1; 10 bases match TRBD1. Material for sequencing was CD4+ T cells from PBMCs. This sequence was found in a human donor in good health. The DNA of the CDR3 is TGTGCCAGCAGTGCCGGGACAGGGGTCATGAACACTGAAGCTTTCTTT. Translated: CASSAGTGVMNTEAFF.